Following are 29 T cell receptor beta chains from one sample sequenced in a study of T cells after yellow fever vaccination. In TCRdb, the 5' RACE reads were re-called with MiXCR into one record per CDR3 protein. In the table there are some 120,000 distinct CDR3 sequences, roughly 15% of which are singletons. This material consisted of CD8+ T cells sorted from PBMCs, taken 5 days after the yellow fever booster vaccination. The receptors were sampled from a man aged 18 to 29 who received the YFV17D yellow fever vaccine.

This chain joins TRBV4-1 and TRBJ2-7; TRBD1 aligns across 12 bases. V shed 3 bases, J shed 7 bases, and the junction held 10 bases outside the gene matches. The V gene's germline CDR1 is MGHRA and CDR2 YSYEKL. This CDR3 has 16 residues. CDR3 sequence: CASSHLPGQGAWEQYF. The CDR3, as DNA: TGCGCCAGCAGCCACCTCCCGGGACAGGGGGCATGGGAGCAGTACTTC.

This clonotype was seen many times. The chain carries TRBV4-2 and TRBJ2-5; possibly TRBD2 for D (6 bases). CDR3 size: 14 residues. Germline-derived CDR1 and CDR2 are LGHNA and YNFKEQ. V was clipped by 3 bases and J by 5 bases, with 13 bases between them. CDR3 coding DNA: TGTGCCAGCAGCCACCGACTAGATTTCGAGACCCAGTACTTC. This sequence encodes CASSHRLDFETQYF.

This clonotype was recorded a few times. The chain uses TRBV6-2 or TRBV6-3 and TRBJ2-2, with D hard to call. The CDR3 consists of 14 residues. Trimming removed 2 bases at V and 1 base at J, with 5 bases between. The germline V gene encodes CDR1 MNHEY and CDR2 SVGEGT. The CDR3 spells CASSYIQNTGELFF. As DNA, the CDR3 is TGTGCCAGCAGTTACATACAGAACACCGGGGAGCTGTTTTTT.

This sequence joins TRBV4-2 and TRBJ2-7; possible D gene TRBD2, 5 bases. This CDR3 has 16 residues. Trimming pared 0 bases from V and 7 bases from J, leaving 19 bases between. Germline V lookup: CDR1 LGHNA, CDR2 YNFKEQ. The CDR3 loop is CASSQDILDSGKEQYF. The CDR3 DNA sequence: TGTGCCAGCAGCCAAGATATCTTAGATTCGGGGAAAGAGCAGTACTTC.

This clonotype was seen only a few times. The CDR3 sequence is CASSLVDSTEAFF. As DNA, the CDR3 is TGCGCCAGCAGCTTGGTAGACAGCACTGAAGCTTTCTTT. V is TRBV5-1 and J is TRBJ1-1; D perhaps matches TRBD1 (5 bases). V was cut by 0 bases and J by 4 bases, with 7 bases left in between. Germline-derived CDR1 and CDR2 are SGHRS and YFSETQ. The CDR3 sequence is 13 residues long.

The CDR3 nucleotides read TGTGCTAGTGGTTTGGATGAGTTGCTAGCGGGCTACGAGCAGTACTTC. Translated, it gives CASGLDELLAGYEQYF. The chain recombines TRBV12-5 with TRBJ2-7; TRBD2 matches 8 bases. Germline V CDR1 and CDR2: LGHNT, FRNRAP. V shed 1 base, J shed 3 bases, and the junction held 8 bases outside the gene matches. This CDR3 is built from 16 residues.

This clonotype was counted only a few times. This rearrangement joins TRBV20-1 to TRBJ2-2; D is ambiguous. This CDR3 has 12 residues. Germline assignment: CDR1 DFQATT and CDR2 SNEGSKA (reference sequence). Trimming stripped 2 bases from V and 3 bases from J, with 4 bases between. CDR3 region: CSARSYTGELFF. In DNA, the CDR3 is TGCAGTGCTAGATCGTACACCGGGGAGCTGTTTTTT.

This sequence joins TRBV4-2 and TRBJ2-7, with D possibly being TRBD1 (7 bases). The germline V and J ends were trimmed by 0 bases and 7 bases, with 13 bases remaining between them. The CDR3 covers 14 residues. Per germline, CDR1 LGHNA and CDR2 YNFKEQ. The CDR3 bases are TGTGCCAGCAGCCAAGAAGGGGGGACAGATGAGCAGTACTTC. Translated, it gives CASSQEGGTDEQYF.

This clonotype was recorded a few times. This chain links TRBV3-1 with TRBJ2-1, with D possibly matching TRBD1 (6 bases). CDR1 LGHDT and CDR2 YNNKEL come from the germline V gene (reference sequence). The CDR3 covers 14 residues. V was clipped by 5 bases and J by 8 bases, with 16 bases between them. The CDR3 DNA reads as TGTGCCAGCAGCAGGGCAGGGGATCTGGATGAGCAGTTCTTC. Translation: CASSRAGDLDEQFF.

This sequence joins TRBV20-1 and TRBJ1-1; D is undetermined. V lost 0 bases to trimming and J lost 1 base, with 15 bases between them. This CDR3 comprises 16 residues. The germline V gene has CDR1 DFQATT and CDR2 SNEGSKA (reference sequence). The CDR3 DNA reads TGCAGTGCTAGAGATCGAAAGGAGTGGGGGAACACTGAAGCTTTCTTT. It translates to CSARDRKEWGNTEAFF.

V usage is TRBV19 and J usage is TRBJ1-2; D perhaps matches TRBD1 (5 bases). The germline CDR1 and CDR2 sequences are LNHDA and SQIVND (reference sequence). The CDR3 totals 16 residues. V gave up 3 bases and J gave up 0 bases, with 14 bases separating them. CDR3 bases: TGTGCCAGTAGTATCCTCACAGGACGAGCTAACTATGGCTACACCTTC. It translates to CASSILTGRANYGYTF.

This clonotype turned up a few times. This chain uses TRBV25-1 with TRBJ2-1; D not certain. CDR1 and CDR2 (germline): MGHDK, SYGVNS. This CDR3 contains 11 residues. Trimming stripped 3 bases from V and 5 bases from J, with 2 bases between. The CDR3 nucleotides read TGTGCCAGCAGTGACGACAATGAGCAGTTCTTC. It codes for CASSDDNEQFF.

This clonotype was seen ten or more times. The chain recombines TRBV6-2 or TRBV6-3 with TRBJ2-1, with D tentatively TRBD1 or TRBD2 (5 bases each). V lost 2 bases and J lost 2, with 7 bases in between. The CDR3 contains 14 residues. The germline gives CDR1 MNHEY, CDR2 SVGEGT. Written as DNA, the CDR3 is TGTGCCAGCAGTTACGGGGGTCCCTACAATGAGCAGTTCTTC. It yields the protein CASSYGGPYNEQFF.

The gene calls are TRBV28 and TRBJ2-1, with D hard to call. Trimming took off 7 bases at V and 4 bases at J, with 8 bases between the two ends. The CDR3 is 12 residues long. The V gene's germline CDR1 is MDHEN and CDR2 SYDVKM. The CDR3 is CASTGNYNEQFF. CDR3 coding DNA: TGTGCCAGCACGGGCAATTACAATGAGCAGTTCTTC.

This chain uses TRBV6-2 or TRBV6-3 with TRBJ1-1; D might be TRBD1 (5 bases). From germline, CDR1 is MNHEY and CDR2 SVGEGT. V lost 7 bases, J lost 3 bases, and 15 bases lay in between. This CDR3 contains 14 residues. The CDR3 DNA reads TGTGCCAGCATCTACGGGGGAAGGTACACTGAAGCTTTCTTT. As protein: CASIYGGRYTEAFF.

This clonotype showed up just a few times. The chain has TRBV6-2 or TRBV6-3 and TRBJ1-1; D uncertain. The V end lost 6 bases, the J end lost 8 bases, and 10 bases lay between the germline ends. Per the germline V gene, CDR1 is MNHEY and CDR2 is SVGEGT. The CDR3 runs to 11 residues. This CDR3 is CASRGRFEAFF. The DNA for the CDR3 is TGTGCCAGCAGGGGGAGATTCGAAGCTTTCTTT.

The chain recombines TRBV6-2 or TRBV6-3 with TRBJ1-5; possible D gene TRBD1, 5 bases. V was trimmed by 3 bases and J by 7 bases, leaving 10 bases between them. The CDR3 covers 13 residues. Germline V gene lookup returns CDR1 MNHEY and CDR2 SVGEGT. The CDR3 region is CASSYLGRQPQHF. The DNA of the CDR3 is TGTGCCAGCAGTTATCTGGGACGGCAGCCCCAGCATTTT.

This clonotype has only a few counts. V and J are TRBV29-1 and TRBJ2-5, with 10 bases fitting TRBD1. The CDR3 has 16 amino acids. Germline trimming cut 3 bases from V and 4 bases from J; bases unmatched to any gene: 11. Germline assignment: CDR1 SQVTM and CDR2 ANQGSEA. The CDR3 DNA reads as TGCAGCGTTGATGGCCTTGGACAGGGGGGACCAGAGACCCAGTACTTC. Translated, it gives CSVDGLGQGGPETQYF.

A few counts support this clonotype. This chain connects TRBV12-3 or TRBV12-4 to TRBJ2-2, with 9 bases identical to TRBD1. Trimming at V came to 4 bases and at J to 6 bases, leaving 3 bases not matched to a gene. This CDR3 comprises 14 residues. CDR3 protein: CASSWTGEAGELFF. Here the CDR3 DNA reads TGTGCCAGCAGTTGGACAGGGGAGGCCGGGGAGCTGTTTTTT.

In this sample, this clonotype turned up a few times. The CDR3 loop is CASSEAHGRNYGYTF. The CDR3 DNA reads as TGTGCCAGCAGTGAAGCGCACGGCCGCAACTATGGCTACACCTTC. The chain carries TRBV2 and TRBJ1-2; D is unclear. V was trimmed by 0 bases and J by 2 bases, leaving 10 bases between them. This CDR3 has 15 amino acids. The germline gives CDR1 SNHLY, CDR2 FYNNEI. Supplemented by reference TRBV2 and TRBJ1-2, the full variable domain reads EPEVTQTPSHQVTQMGQEVILRCVPISNHLYFYWYRQILGQKVEFLVSFYNNEISEKSEIFDDQFSVERPDGSNFTLKIRSTKLEDSAMYFCASSEAHGRNYGYTFGSGTRLTVV.

This clonotype came up a few times. This chain connects TRBV6-2 or TRBV6-3 to TRBJ2-5, with D maybe TRBD2 (6 bases). V was shortened by 5 bases and J by 5 bases, with 15 bases between the two germline ends. Germline V gives CDR1 MNHEY, CDR2 SVGEGT. The CDR3 extends over 14 amino acids. The CDR3 bases are TGTGCCAGCAGTCAAGAACTAGCCCAGGAGACCCAGTACTTC. It encodes CASSQELAQETQYF.

CDR3 region: CSGSGGLTDTQYF. DNA for the CDR3: TGCAGTGGCAGCGGGGGGCTCACAGATACGCAGTATTTT. The chain combines TRBV20-1 with TRBJ2-3, with TRBD2 matching 9 bases. Germline CDR1 reads DFQATT; CDR2 reads SNEGSKA (reference sequence). This CDR3 comprises 13 residues. With 7 bases clipped from V and 2 bases from J, the junction kept 4 bases outside the gene matches.

This rearrangement joins TRBV5-6 to TRBJ2-2, with 7 positions matching TRBD2. The CDR3 covers 16 residues. After removal of 1 base from V and 4 bases from J, the junction contained 7 bases not matched to a gene. Germline assignment: CDR1 SGHDT and CDR2 YYEEEE. In DNA, the CDR3 is TGTGCCAGCAGCTTGAGGCGGGGGACGGGCACCGGGGAGCTGTTTTTT. It translates to CASSLRRGTGTGELFF.

This clonotype was observed a few times. The chain recombines TRBV4-2 with TRBJ2-4, with TRBD2 identical over 11 bases. Unmatched junction bases numbered 2, after V lost 3 bases and J lost 1 base. There are 16 residues in the CDR3. The germline CDR1 and CDR2 sequences are LGHNA and YNFKEQ. The CDR3 nucleotides are TGTGCCAGCAGCCACCGACTAGCGGGGGCCAAAAACATTCAGTACTTC. Translating it yields CASSHRLAGAKNIQYF.

The chain recombines TRBV6-5 with TRBJ2-1; 13 bases are a match to TRBD2. Germline V gene sequence: CDR1 MNHEY, CDR2 SVGAGI. The CDR3 contains 16 residues. Trimming at V came to 6 bases and at J to 2 bases, leaving 4 bases not matched to a gene. Here the CDR3 reads CASSMTSGGTYNEQFF. DNA for the CDR3: TGTGCCAGCAGCATGACTAGCGGGGGGACCTACAATGAGCAGTTCTTC.

This chain joins TRBV2 and TRBJ2-7; D remains unclear. The CDR3 is made up of 16 amino acids. Per the germline V gene, CDR1 is SNHLY and CDR2 is FYNNEI. V lost 2 bases and J 4 bases, leaving 18 bases between the germline ends. CDR3 sequence: CASSEPPFIVTYEQYV. The CDR3 bases are TGTGCCAGCAGTGAACCGCCGTTTATCGTAACTTACGAGCAGTACGTC.

The sample holds a few counts of this clonotype. The gene calls are TRBV6-4 and TRBJ2-3; D assignment may be TRBD1 or TRBD2 (5 bases each). This CDR3 is built from 16 residues. Deletions cut 3 bases from V and 2 bases from J, with 15 bases between. Germline V lookup: CDR1 MRHNA, CDR2 SNTAGT. This CDR3 reads CASSEAGTDLTDTQYF. In DNA, the CDR3 is TGTGCCAGCAGTGAGGCCGGGACGGACCTCACAGATACGCAGTATTTT.

This clonotype was seen a handful of times. The rearrangement uses TRBV29-1 and TRBJ2-2, with D possibly matching TRBD2 (6 bases). Looked up from germline, CDR1 is SQVTM and CDR2 is ANQGSEA. CDR3 length: 13 residues. Trimming removed 5 bases from V and 7 bases from J, with 14 bases in between. CDR3 DNA sequence: TGCAGCGTTCGAGGGCTAGCGTTCGGGGAGCTGTTTTTT. It codes for CSVRGLAFGELFF.

This clonotype was detected a few times. The gene calls are TRBV6-5 and TRBJ1-1, with D tentatively TRBD1 (6 bases). Germline V gene sequence: CDR1 MNHEY, CDR2 SVGAGI. V was cut by 6 bases and J by 5 bases, with 13 bases left in between. The CDR3 contains 13 residues. CDR3 bases: TGTGCCAGCAGCATAACAGGGTTTACTGAAGCTTTCTTT. This codes for CASSITGFTEAFF.